Listed here is a single T cell receptor beta chain. Its antigen has not been determined. Per-base qualities were not stored, and no clone one base away is much larger. The data are from a study of blood T cell repertoires in COVID-19 (TCRdb year 2020). At the level of the whole study: Collaborator samples came from the United States, Italy and Spain and covered acute and convalescent phases of COVID-19. The prospective study material was composed of cDNA or gDNA derived from T cells, B-cell-depleted T cells, or PBMCs. Deeply sampled blood TCRbeta repertoires from subjects exposed to, actively infected with, or recovered from COVID-19 were included in the dataset. The repertoires were released in a freely available public database meant as a resource for research on the immune response to SARS-CoV-2. The samples were drawn from the first 160 participants of the ongoing ImmuneRACE study and from 950 to 1,500 subjects provided by 6 global collaborators. Nearly every sample came with metadata listing a de-identified subject ID, COVID-19 status, age in years and sex. HLA class I and class II types, where available, came from metadata supplied by the sample provider rather than from assay-based typing.

TCRbeta CDR3 regions were amplified from genomic DNA using the immunoSEQ Assay, a bias-controlled multiplex PCR. As for how the authors treated the data: Within the assay, amplification of reference gene primers was used to estimate how many nucleated cells each sample contained. To quantify the absolute abundance of each unique TCRbeta CDR3 rearrangement, sequence reads were collapsed and filtered. For each sample, productive Simpson clonality was calculated by taking the square root of Simpson's diversity index across productive rearrangements. Here the immuneACCESS table is served through TCRdb, limited to in-frame sequences with V and J called. Missing clones are a known gap in these copies; in checked studies unresolved V genes cover under half, and the rest lacks a known reason. V, J and clone size are those of that table, while D and trimming were read from the DNA. The table for this sample lists approximately 200,000 clones; roughly 90% of them were counted only once. The ten largest make up around 2.9% of the sample.

What the study reported, not specific to this receptor: The amount of clinical and demographic metadata varied by source and participant and was provided uncurated.

Whole blood was collected in K2EDTA tubes by collaborating institutions according to the institutions' own protocols. Collaborator samples were shipped for TCRbeta analysis as frozen whole blood, isolated PBMCs, or DNA extracted from either sample type. Material for sequencing was peripheral blood. This receptor was identified in a woman aged 55-70 years with acute or convalescent COVID-19.

The CDR3 is CASSPPYRLAGTWEQFF. The nucleotide sequence is TGTGCCAGCAGCCCCCCCTATAGGCTAGCGGGGACTTGGGAGCAGTTCTTC. Rearrangement joined TRBV3-1 (or the pseudogene TRBV3-2) to TRBJ2-1; 9 bases in between match TRBD2. The CDR3 starts with the cysteine, ends with the phenylalanine, and has 17 residues. CDR3 DNA is the only sequence kept; it has 51 bases, read in frame from the first base. The germline V and J ends show losses of 4 bases and 10 bases respectively, and no gene match explains 17 bases of the junction. CDR1 and CDR2 are read off the germline V gene (reference sequence) as LGHDT and YNNKEL.